This TCR beta chain emerged from a study of T cell changes during pregnancy in multiple sclerosis. The table came from immunoSEQ multiplex PCR; TCRdb's copy has only in-frame clones and leaves some out. The data hold about 40,000 clones, with roughly nine tenths observed a single time. The junction had 12 bases not matched to a gene; V was cut back by 1 base and J by 5 bases. Germline V gene sequence: CDR1 SGHAT, CDR2 FQNNGV. This CDR3 region has 17 residues. The sequence derives from a female donor with multiple sclerosis, enrolled in a pregnancy study. The sample here was peripheral blood, taken before pregnancy. V usage is TRBV11-2 and J usage is TRBJ1-2; 8 nucleotides align to TRBD1. CDR3 sequence reads: CASSLVGRQGNGYGYTF. In DNA form, the CDR3 reads TGTGCCAGCAGCTTAGTCGGGAGACAGGGGAATGGGTATGGCTACACCTTC.